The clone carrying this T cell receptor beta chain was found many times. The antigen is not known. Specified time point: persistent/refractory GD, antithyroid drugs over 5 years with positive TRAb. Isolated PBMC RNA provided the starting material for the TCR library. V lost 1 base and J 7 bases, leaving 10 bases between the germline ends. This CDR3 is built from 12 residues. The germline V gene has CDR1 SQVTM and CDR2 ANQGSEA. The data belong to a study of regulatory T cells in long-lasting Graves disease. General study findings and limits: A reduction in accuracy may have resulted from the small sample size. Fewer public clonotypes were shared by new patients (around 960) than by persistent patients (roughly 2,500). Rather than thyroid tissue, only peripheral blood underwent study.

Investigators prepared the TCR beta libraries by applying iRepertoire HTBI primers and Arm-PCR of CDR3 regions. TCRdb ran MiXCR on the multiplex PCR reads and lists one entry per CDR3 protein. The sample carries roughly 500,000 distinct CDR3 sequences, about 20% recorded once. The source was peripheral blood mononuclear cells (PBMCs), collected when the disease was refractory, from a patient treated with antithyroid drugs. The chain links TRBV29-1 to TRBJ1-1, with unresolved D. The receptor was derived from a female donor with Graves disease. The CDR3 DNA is TGCAGCGTTGAAGGGGGAATCTTTGAAGCTTTCTTT. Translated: CSVEGGIFEAFF.